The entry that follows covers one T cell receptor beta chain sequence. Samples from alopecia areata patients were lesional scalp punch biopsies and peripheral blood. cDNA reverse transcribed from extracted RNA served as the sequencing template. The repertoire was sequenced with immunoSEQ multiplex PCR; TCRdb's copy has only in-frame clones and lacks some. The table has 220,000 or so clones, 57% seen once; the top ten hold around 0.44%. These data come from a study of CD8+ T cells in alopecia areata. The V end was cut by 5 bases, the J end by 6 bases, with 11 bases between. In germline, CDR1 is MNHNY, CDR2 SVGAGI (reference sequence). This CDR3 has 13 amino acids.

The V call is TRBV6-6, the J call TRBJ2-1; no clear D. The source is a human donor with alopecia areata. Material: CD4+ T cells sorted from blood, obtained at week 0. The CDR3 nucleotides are TGTGCCAGCAGTAGCTATTGGGTCAATGAGCAGTTCTTC. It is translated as CASSSYWVNEQFF.